The 2 T cell receptor beta chains presented below share a single source sample, sequenced in a study of OX40 agonist ivuxolimab in advanced cancers. The protocol was immunoSEQ multiplex PCR, while the TCRdb copy is restricted to in-frame clones and leaves out a portion. Of more than 30,000 clones in the sample, 65% to 80% are singletons; the top ten hold 11%. Sample: CD4+ or CD8+ T cells sorted from blood, taken in a trial of the OX40 agonist ivuxolimab. All receptors come from an adult with an advanced solid tumor such as melanoma, head and neck, liver or kidney cancer.

CDR3: CSGTDRGSTEAFF. CDR3 in DNA: TGCAGCGGGACAGACAGGGGTTCCACTGAAGCTTTCTTT. The chain combines TRBV29-1 with TRBJ1-1; 8 bases are a match to TRBD1. There are 13 residues in the CDR3. Germline trimming cut 7 bases from V and 4 bases from J; bases unmatched to any gene: 8. The germline V gene encodes CDR1 SQVTM and CDR2 ANQGSEA.

This chain uses TRBV18 with TRBJ1-1; a weak D match, TRBD1 (6 bases). V lost 5 bases, J lost 1 base, and 11 bases lay in between. CDR1 and CDR2 from the germline V gene are KGHSH and LQKENI. CDR3 size: 14 residues. The chain's CDR3 is CASSWTASNTEAFF. Here the CDR3 DNA reads TGTGCCAGCTCATGGACAGCCTCGAACACTGAAGCTTTCTTT.